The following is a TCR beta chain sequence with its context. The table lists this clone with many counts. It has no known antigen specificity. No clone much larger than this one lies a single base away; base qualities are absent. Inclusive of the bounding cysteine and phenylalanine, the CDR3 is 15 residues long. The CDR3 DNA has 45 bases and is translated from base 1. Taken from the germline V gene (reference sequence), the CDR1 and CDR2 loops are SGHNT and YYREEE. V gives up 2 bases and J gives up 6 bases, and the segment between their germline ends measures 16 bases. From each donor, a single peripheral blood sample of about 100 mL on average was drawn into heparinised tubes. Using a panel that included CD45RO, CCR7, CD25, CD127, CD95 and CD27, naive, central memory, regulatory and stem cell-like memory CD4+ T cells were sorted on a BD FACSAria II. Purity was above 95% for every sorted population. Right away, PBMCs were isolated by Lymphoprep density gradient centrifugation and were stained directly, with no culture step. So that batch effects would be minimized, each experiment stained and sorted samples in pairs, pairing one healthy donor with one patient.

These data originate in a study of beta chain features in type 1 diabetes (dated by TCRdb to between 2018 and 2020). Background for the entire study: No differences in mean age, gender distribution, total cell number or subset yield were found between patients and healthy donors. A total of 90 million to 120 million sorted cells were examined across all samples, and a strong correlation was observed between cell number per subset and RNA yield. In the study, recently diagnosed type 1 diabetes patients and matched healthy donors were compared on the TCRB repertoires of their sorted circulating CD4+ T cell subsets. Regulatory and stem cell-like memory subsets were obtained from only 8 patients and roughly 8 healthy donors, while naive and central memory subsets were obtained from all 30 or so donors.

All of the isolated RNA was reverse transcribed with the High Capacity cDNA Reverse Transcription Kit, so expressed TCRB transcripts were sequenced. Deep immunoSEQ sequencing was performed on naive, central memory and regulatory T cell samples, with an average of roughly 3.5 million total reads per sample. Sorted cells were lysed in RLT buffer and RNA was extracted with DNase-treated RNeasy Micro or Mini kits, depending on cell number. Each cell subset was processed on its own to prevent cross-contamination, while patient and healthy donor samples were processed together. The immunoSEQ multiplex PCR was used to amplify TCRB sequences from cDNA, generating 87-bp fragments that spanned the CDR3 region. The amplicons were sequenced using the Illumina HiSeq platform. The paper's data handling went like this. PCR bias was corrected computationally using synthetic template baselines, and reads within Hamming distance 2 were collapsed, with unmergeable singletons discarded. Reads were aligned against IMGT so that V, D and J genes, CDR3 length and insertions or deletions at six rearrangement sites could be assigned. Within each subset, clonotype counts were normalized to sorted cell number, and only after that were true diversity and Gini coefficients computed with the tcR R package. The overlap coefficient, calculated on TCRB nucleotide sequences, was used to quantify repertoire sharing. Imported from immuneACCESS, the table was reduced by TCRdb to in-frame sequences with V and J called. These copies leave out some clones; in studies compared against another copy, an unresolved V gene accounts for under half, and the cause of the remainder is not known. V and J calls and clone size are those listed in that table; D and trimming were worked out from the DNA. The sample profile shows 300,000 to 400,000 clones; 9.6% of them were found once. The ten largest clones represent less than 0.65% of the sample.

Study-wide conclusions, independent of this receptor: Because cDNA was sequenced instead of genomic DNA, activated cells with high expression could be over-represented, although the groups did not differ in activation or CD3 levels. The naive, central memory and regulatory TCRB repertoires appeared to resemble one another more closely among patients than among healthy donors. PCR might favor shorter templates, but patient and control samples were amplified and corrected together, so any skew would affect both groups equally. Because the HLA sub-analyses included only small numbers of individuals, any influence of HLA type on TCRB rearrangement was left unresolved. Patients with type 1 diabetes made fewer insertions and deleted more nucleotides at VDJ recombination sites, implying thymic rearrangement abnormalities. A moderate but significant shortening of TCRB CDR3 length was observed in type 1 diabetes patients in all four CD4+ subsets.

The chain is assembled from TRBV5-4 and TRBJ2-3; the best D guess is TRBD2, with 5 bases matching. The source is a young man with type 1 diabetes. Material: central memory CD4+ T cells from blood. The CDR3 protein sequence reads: CASSLNGIVGDTQYF. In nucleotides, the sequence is TGTGCCAGCAGCTTAAACGGGATCGTCGGTGATACGCAGTATTTT.